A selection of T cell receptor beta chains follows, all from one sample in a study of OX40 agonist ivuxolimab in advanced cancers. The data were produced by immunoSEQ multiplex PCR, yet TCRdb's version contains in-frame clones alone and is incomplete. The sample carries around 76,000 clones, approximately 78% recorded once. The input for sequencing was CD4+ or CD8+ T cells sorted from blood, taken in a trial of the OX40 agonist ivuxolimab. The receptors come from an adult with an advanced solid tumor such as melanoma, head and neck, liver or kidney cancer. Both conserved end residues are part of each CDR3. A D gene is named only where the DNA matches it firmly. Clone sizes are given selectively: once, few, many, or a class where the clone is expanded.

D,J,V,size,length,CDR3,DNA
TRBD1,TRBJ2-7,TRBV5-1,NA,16,CASSLRTGGSSYEQYF,TGCGCCAGCAGCCTCAGGACAGGGGGAAGCTCCTACGAGCAGTACTTC
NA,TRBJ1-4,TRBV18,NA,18,CASSPPSQSILANEKLFF,TGTGCCAGCTCACCACCGAGCCAGTCCATTTTGGCTAATGAAAAACTGTTTTTT
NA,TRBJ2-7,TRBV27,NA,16,CASSMFAADRQYEQYF,TGTGCCAGCAGTATGTTCGCCGCGGACAGACAGTACGAGCAGTACTTC
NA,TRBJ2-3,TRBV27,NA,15,CASSYLGFGTDTQYF,TGTGCCAGCAGTTATCTGGGGTTCGGCACAGATACGCAGTATTTT
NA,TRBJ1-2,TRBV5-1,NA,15,CASSLVTPTNYGYTF,TGCGCCAGCAGCTTAGTAACACCGACTAACTATGGCTACACCTTC
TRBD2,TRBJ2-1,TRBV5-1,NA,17,CASSLESGESSYNEQFF,TGCGCCAGCAGCTTGGAAAGCGGGGAAAGCTCCTACAATGAGCAGTTCTTC
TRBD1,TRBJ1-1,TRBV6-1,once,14,CAISSGTDYTEAFF,TGTGCCATCAGTTCTGGGACAGACTACACTGAAGCTTTCTTT
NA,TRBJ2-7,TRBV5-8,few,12,CASSLTTYEQYF,TGTGCCAGCAGCTTGACAACCTACGAGCAGTACTTC
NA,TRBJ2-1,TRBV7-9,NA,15,CASSPRGMRVNEQFF,TGTGCCAGCAGCCCGCGGGGAATGCGGGTCAATGAGCAGTTCTTC
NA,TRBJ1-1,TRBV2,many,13,CASRRQQNTEAFF,TGTGCCAGCAGAAGACAGCAGAACACTGAAGCTTTCTTT
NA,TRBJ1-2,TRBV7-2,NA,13,CASSPIGEGGYTF,TGTGCCAGCAGCCCGATAGGGGAGGGTGGCTACACCTTC
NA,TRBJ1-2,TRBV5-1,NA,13,CASSPSGDYGYTF,TGCGCCAGCAGCCCCTCCGGGGACTATGGCTACACCTTC
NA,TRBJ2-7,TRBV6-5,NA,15,CASRLSSSVTYEQYF,TGTGCCAGCCGGCTCTCCTCTAGCGTTACCTACGAGCAGTACTTC
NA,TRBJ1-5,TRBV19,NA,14,CASSIGGKDQPQHF,TGTGCCAGTAGTATCGGGGGTAAAGATCAGCCCCAGCATTTT
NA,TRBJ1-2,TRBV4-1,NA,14,CASSQDGTFYGYTF,TGCGCCAGCAGCCAAGACGGGACTTTCTATGGCTACACCTTC
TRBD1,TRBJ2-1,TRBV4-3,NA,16,CASSPSTGGVYNEQFF,TGCGCCAGCAGCCCCTCGACAGGGGGCGTCTACAATGAGCAGTTCTTC
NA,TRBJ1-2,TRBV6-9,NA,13,CASSPRALYGYTF,TGTGCCAGCAGTCCCCGGGCCCTATATGGCTACACCTTC
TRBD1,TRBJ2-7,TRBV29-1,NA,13,CSVEPRQGYEQYF,TGCAGCGTTGAGCCCCGACAGGGCTACGAGCAGTACTTC
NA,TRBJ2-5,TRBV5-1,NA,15,CASSPGDTPAETQYF,TGCGCCAGCAGCCCCGGAGACACCCCCGCGGAGACCCAGTACTTC
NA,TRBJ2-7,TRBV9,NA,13,CASSYGIAYEQYF,TGTGCCAGCTCCTATGGGATAGCCTACGAGCAGTACTTC
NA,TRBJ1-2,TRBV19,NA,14,CASSKGESNYGYTF,TGTGCCAGTAGTAAAGGGGAAAGTAACTATGGCTACACCTTC
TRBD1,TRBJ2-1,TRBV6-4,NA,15,CASSDPGTGKNEQFF,TGTGCCAGCAGTGACCCAGGGACAGGGAAAAATGAGCAGTTCTTC
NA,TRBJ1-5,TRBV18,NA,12,CASSQGNQPQHF,TGTGCCAGCTCACAGGGCAATCAGCCCCAGCATTTT
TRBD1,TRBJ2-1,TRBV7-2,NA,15,CASSFQGASPNEQFF,TGTGCCAGCAGCTTTCAGGGGGCTAGTCCGAATGAGCAGTTCTTC
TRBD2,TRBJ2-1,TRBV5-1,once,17,CASSLVQSTSGDNEQFF,TGCGCCAGCAGCTTGGTACAGTCGACTAGCGGGGACAATGAGCAGTTCTTC
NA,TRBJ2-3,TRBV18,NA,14,CASSPGVGGDTQYF,TGTGCCAGCTCACCCGGAGTTGGTGGAGATACGCAGTATTTT
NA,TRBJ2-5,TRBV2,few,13,CASTRAPGETQYF,TGTGCCAGCACCCGGGCCCCTGGGGAGACCCAGTACTTC
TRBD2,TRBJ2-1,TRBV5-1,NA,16,CASSLASGASRGEQFF,TGCGCCAGCAGCTTGGCTAGCGGGGCCAGCAGGGGTGAGCAGTTCTTC
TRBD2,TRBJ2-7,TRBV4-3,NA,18,CASSQDAGGAGVGNEQYF,TGCGCCAGCAGCCAAGATGCCGGGGGAGCGGGGGTTGGAAACGAGCAGTACTTC
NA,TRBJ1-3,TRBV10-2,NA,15,CASSHGQGSGNTIYF,TGCGCCAGCAGTCACGGCCAAGGGTCTGGAAACACCATATATTTT
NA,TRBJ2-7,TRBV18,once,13,CASSPRRGHEQYF,TGTGCCAGCTCACCACGGCGGGGCCACGAGCAGTACTTC
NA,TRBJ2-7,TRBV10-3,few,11,CAISEDILLYF,TGTGCCATCAGTGAGGACATCCTCCTGTACTTC